The 21 T cell receptor beta chains listed next were all sequenced from one sample in a study of T cell responses to AZD1222 COVID-19 vaccine. Some clones are missing from TCRdb's copy, which holds only in-frame ones; the method was immunoSEQ multiplex PCR. In the table there are about 190,000 clones, about 94% of which are singletons. The material was peripheral blood, obtained on day 0 of AZD1222 vaccination. Every receptor here comes from an adult in good health.

The chain combines TRBV5-1 with TRBJ2-2; D unclear. Trimming left V 4 bases short and J 13 bases short, with 17 bases between. Germline loops: CDR1 SGHRS, CDR2 YFSETQ. The CDR3 extends over 13 amino acids. CDR3 residues: CASSPGVGWGLFF. The CDR3 DNA sequence: TGCGCCAGCAGCCCCGGTGTGGGGTGGGGGCTGTTTTTT. The entire variable domain, with the rest obtained from reference TRBV5-1 and TRBJ2-2, is as follows: KAGVTQTPRYLIKTRGQQVTLSCSPISGHRSVSWYQQTPGQGLQFLFEYFSETQRNKGNFPGRFSGRQFSNSRSEMNVSTLELGDSALYLCASSPGVGWGLFFGEGSRLTVL.

The J gene is TRBJ1-2, the V gene TRBV5-1; 11 nucleotides agree with TRBD1. In germline, CDR1 is SGHRS, CDR2 YFSETQ. The CDR3 loop spans 15 amino acids. Losses at the gene ends were 4 bases for V and 8 bases for J; bases not matched to a gene: 10. CDR3 DNA sequence: TGCGCCAGCAGCATAGGACAGGGGGCGTCAGAAGGCTACACCTTC. Protein sequence: CASSIGQGASEGYTF.

This clone was seen just once. The chain is built from TRBV27 and TRBJ2-5, with D possibly being TRBD2 (5 bases). Trimming left V 3 bases short and J 3 bases short, with 17 bases between. CDR3 size: 16 residues. CDR1 and CDR2 (germline): MNHEY, SMNVEV (reference sequence). The CDR3 protein is CASSLSVGALEETQYF. The CDR3 DNA reads as TGTGCCAGCAGTTTGTCGGTGGGAGCGCTGGAAGAGACCCAGTACTTC.

The V gene is TRBV29-1, the J gene TRBJ2-1; TRBD2 aligns across 10 bases. V was pared by 6 bases and J by 10 bases, with 6 bases of the junction left unmatched. The CDR3 totals 12 residues. Per germline, CDR1 SQVTM and CDR2 ANQGSEA. The CDR3: CSVGQLAGEQFF. The DNA for the CDR3 is TGCAGCGTCGGCCAACTAGCGGGAGAGCAGTTCTTC.

J is TRBJ1-1 and V is TRBV5-1, with D hard to call. This CDR3 region has 16 residues. Trimming stripped 5 bases from V and 1 base from J, with 18 bases between. Germline CDR1 reads SGHRS; CDR2 reads YFSETQ. In nucleotides, the CDR3 is TGCGCCAGCAGTTCCGTTGGTGGTCCAAGGAACACTGAAGCTTTCTTT. Translated, it gives CASSSVGGPRNTEAFF.

The chain couples TRBV28 to TRBJ2-7; TRBD2 matches 9 bases. With V trimmed by 2 bases and J by 0 bases, 5 bases remained unmatched. The length of the CDR3 is 16 residues. Germline V gives CDR1 MDHEN, CDR2 SYDVKM. CDR3 DNA: TGTGCCAGCAGTTTAGTGGGGACTAGCCGCTCCTACGAGCAGTACTTC. It is translated as CASSLVGTSRSYEQYF.

The chain uses TRBV28 and TRBJ2-2; 10 nucleotides agree with TRBD2. Germline CDR1 is MDHEN and CDR2 is SYDVKM. This CDR3 is built from 14 residues. V lost 6 bases to trimming and J lost 5 bases; unmatched junction nucleotides: 3. CDR3 loop: CASSTSGATGELFF. Here the CDR3 DNA reads TGTGCCAGCAGCACTAGCGGGGCGACCGGGGAGCTGTTTTTT.

V and J are TRBV6-5 and TRBJ2-1; D perhaps matches TRBD1 (5 bases). Germline assignment: CDR1 MNHEY and CDR2 SVGAGI. The CDR3 runs to 14 residues. Trimming took off 5 bases at V and 0 bases at J, with 8 bases between the two ends. This chain's CDR3 is CASSRGNSYNEQFF. CDR3 in DNA: TGTGCCAGCAGTAGGGGTAACTCCTACAATGAGCAGTTCTTC.

The chain recombines TRBV2 with TRBJ1-5; the D is unclear. The CDR3 length is 15 residues. Trimming removed 5 bases from V and 5 bases from J, with 16 bases in between. CDR1 is SNHLY, CDR2 FYNNEI, per germline. CDR3 loop: CASSFRDGAYQPQHF. CDR3 DNA: TGTGCCAGCAGTTTCCGTGACGGCGCCTATCAGCCCCAGCATTTT.

The CDR3 DNA sequence: TGTGCCAGCTCCGTTAGGGCGAACACCGGGGAGCTGTTTTTT. This gives the protein CASSVRANTGELFF. The chain uses TRBV9 and TRBJ2-2; D is undetermined. Trimming took off 7 bases at V and 0 bases at J, with 10 bases between the two ends. CDR3 length: 14 amino acids. Germline lookup yields CDR1 SGDLS and CDR2 YYNGEE.

This clone has just one count. The gene calls are TRBV10-3 and TRBJ1-2, with 7 bases lining up with TRBD1. The CDR3 has 18 residues. The V gene's germline CDR1 is ENHRY and CDR2 SYGVKD. Germline trimming cut 2 bases from V and 0 bases from J; bases unmatched to any gene: 12. CDR3 region: CAISEQGGRATSNYGYTF. The CDR3 nucleotides read TGTGCCATCAGTGAGCAGGGGGGCCGAGCTACCTCTAACTATGGCTACACCTTC.

The chain recombines TRBV5-1 with TRBJ2-3; 10 bases are shared with TRBD2. V was clipped by 0 bases and J by 2 bases; unmatched bases: 6. The length of the CDR3 is 17 residues. Germline V gene lookup returns CDR1 SGHRS and CDR2 YFSETQ. CDR3 DNA: TGCGCCAGCAGCTTGGGGTCTAGCGGGAGTTACACAGATACGCAGTATTTT. Its protein is CASSLGSSGSYTDTQYF.

The chain employs TRBV28 and TRBJ1-4; maybe TRBD1 (6 bases). The CDR3 loop spans 15 amino acids. Germline V gives CDR1 MDHEN, CDR2 SYDVKM. V lost 3 bases and J 6 bases, leaving 14 bases between the germline ends. The CDR3 sequence is CASSLLGGAYEKLFF. The CDR3 DNA reads TGTGCCAGCAGTTTGTTGGGGGGCGCCTATGAAAAACTGTTTTTT. The full variable domain, its missing parts supplied by reference TRBV28 and TRBJ1-4, is DVKVTQSSRYLVKRTGEKVFLECVQDMDHENMFWYRQDPGLGLRLIYFSYDVKMKEKGDIPEGYSVSREKKERFSLILESASTNQTSMYLCASSLLGGAYEKLFFGSGTQLSVL.

This clone was recorded once. CDR3 in DNA: TGTGCCACCAGCAGAGAAAGAGCTTCTGGAAATGAGCAGTTCTTC. This translates into CATSRERASGNEQFF. The chain joins TRBV15 to TRBJ2-1, with no clear D. The length of the CDR3 is 15 residues. Between the trimmed V and J ends, which lost 0 bases and 7 bases, there was a span of 13 bases. Germline-derived CDR1 and CDR2 are LNHNV and YYDKDF (reference sequence). Based on the CDR3 plus reference TRBV15 and TRBJ2-1, the full variable domain is DAMVIQNPRYQVTQFGKPVTLSCSQTLNHNVMYWYQQKSSQAPKLLFHYYDKDFNNEADTPDNFQSRRPNTSFCFLDIRSPGLGDTAMYLCATSRERASGNEQFFGPGTRLTVL.

The chain has TRBV6-5 and TRBJ1-1, with TRBD1 matching over 7 bases. V was pared by 0 bases and J by 4 bases, with 8 bases of the junction left unmatched. Germline V gene data show CDR1 as MNHEY and CDR2 as SVGAGI. The CDR3 extends over 16 amino acids. For the CDR3, the DNA is TGTGCCAGCAGTTACTCGAGGGACAGTAAGAGCACTGAAGCTTTCTTT. Translation gives CASSYSRDSKSTEAFF.

This rearrangement joins TRBV6-6 to TRBJ1-1; D unresolved. The CDR3 is made up of 12 amino acids. The ends were cut back, 4 bases at V and 3 bases at J, with 6 bases in the middle. CDR1 and CDR2 from the germline V gene are MNHNY and SVGAGI (reference sequence). CDR3 sequence (DNA): TGTGCCAGCAGTTTCCCGGACACTGAAGCTTTCTTT. Its translation: CASSFPDTEAFF.

The chain joins TRBV27 to TRBJ1-2; D possibly corresponds to TRBD1 (5 bases). The CDR3 is 13 residues long. The germline V gene encodes CDR1 MNHEY and CDR2 SMNVEV (reference sequence). V was cut by 6 bases and J by 3 bases, with 11 bases left in between. The CDR3: CASRDLRDYGYTF. CDR3 coding DNA: TGTGCCAGCAGGGATCTCAGGGACTATGGCTACACCTTC.

This chain joins TRBV19 and TRBJ2-5; TRBD1 matches 10 bases. The CDR3 is 15 residues long. Germline-derived CDR1 and CDR2 are LNHDA and SQIVND (reference sequence). The ends lost 5 bases at V and 4 bases at J; junction bases unmatched: 7. The CDR3 reads CASSSTTGGVETQYF. The CDR3 nucleotides read TGTGCCAGTAGTTCAACGACAGGGGGCGTAGAGACCCAGTACTTC. The entire variable domain, with the rest obtained from reference TRBV19 and TRBJ2-5, is as follows: DGGITQSPKYLFRKEGQNVTLSCEQNLNHDAMYWYRQDPGQGLRLIYYSQIVNDFQKGDIAEGYSVSREKKESFPLTVTSAQKNPTAFYLCASSSTTGGVETQYFGPGTRLLVL.

This chain connects TRBV3-1 (or the pseudogene TRBV3-2) to TRBJ2-2, with D possibly matching TRBD1 (6 bases). Germline CDR1 LGHDT, CDR2 YNNKEL (reference sequence). V lost 1 base, J lost 5 bases, and 11 bases lay in between. There are 15 residues in the CDR3. This CDR3 is CASSQARTVTGELFF. The DNA of the CDR3 is TGTGCCAGCAGCCAAGCCAGGACAGTGACCGGGGAGCTGTTTTTT.

The chain uses TRBV24-1 and TRBJ1-5, with 11 nucleotides matching TRBD1. The length of the CDR3 is 15 residues. Germline V gives CDR1 KGHDR, CDR2 SFDVKD. The junction had 1 base not matched to a gene; V was cut back by 2 bases and J by 5 bases. The CDR3 reads CATSDWTGGDQPQHF. The DNA for the CDR3 is TGTGCCACCAGTGATTGGACAGGGGGCGATCAGCCCCAGCATTTT.

This rearrangement joins TRBV7-9 to TRBJ2-5; 10 bases fit TRBD2. Germline V gives CDR1 SEHNR, CDR2 FQNEAQ (reference sequence). V dropped 6 bases and J dropped 1; count of bases not matched to a gene: 2. This CDR3 spans 14 amino acids. The CDR3 DNA follows: TGTGCCAGCAGTAGACTAGCGGGCCAAGAGACCCAGTACTTC. Protein product: CASSRLAGQETQYF.